The sequence of this T cell receptor (beta chain) was determined in a study of spatial heterogeneity in lung cancer. Study summary: Beta-chain sequences were consistently detected more often than alpha-chain sequences.

This clonotype came up many times. With V trimmed by 3 bases and J by 2 bases, 3 bases remained unmatched. The CDR3 runs 15 residues. The germline CDR1 and CDR2 sequences are ENHRY and SYGVKD. Time point specified: blood at routine non-recurrence follow-up after resection. Whole RNA came from tumor, nontumor lung or frozen PBMC and was sequenced without being sorted. TCRdb redid the calling of the 5' RACE reads with MiXCR, one entry per CDR3 protein. The table has around 120,000 distinct CDR3 sequences, 9.5% to 15% seen once. The V and J genes are TRBV10-3 and TRBJ2-3; the match to TRBD1 covers 9 bases. This specimen consisted of PBMCs, obtained at follow-up. The receptor was derived from a male donor with early-stage non-small cell lung cancer. CDR3 residues: CAISEQGANTDTQYF. CDR3 DNA: TGTGCCATCAGTGAACAGGGGGCGAACACAGATACGCAGTATTTT.